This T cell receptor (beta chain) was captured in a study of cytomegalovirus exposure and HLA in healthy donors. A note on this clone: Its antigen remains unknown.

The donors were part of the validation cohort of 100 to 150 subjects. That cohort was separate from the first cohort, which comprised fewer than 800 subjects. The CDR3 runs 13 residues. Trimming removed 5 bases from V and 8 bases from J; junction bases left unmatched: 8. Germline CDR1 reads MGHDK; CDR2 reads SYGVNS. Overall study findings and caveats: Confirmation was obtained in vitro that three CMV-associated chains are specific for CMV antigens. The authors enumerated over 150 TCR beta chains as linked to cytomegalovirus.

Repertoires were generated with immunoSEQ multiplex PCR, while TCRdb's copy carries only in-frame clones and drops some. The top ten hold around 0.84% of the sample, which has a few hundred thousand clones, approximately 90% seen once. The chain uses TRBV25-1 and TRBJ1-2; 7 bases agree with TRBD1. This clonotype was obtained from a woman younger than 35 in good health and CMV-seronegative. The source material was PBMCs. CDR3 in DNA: TGTGCCAGCAGTTTCCACAGGGGTGGGGGCTACACCTTC. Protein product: CASSFHRGGGYTF.